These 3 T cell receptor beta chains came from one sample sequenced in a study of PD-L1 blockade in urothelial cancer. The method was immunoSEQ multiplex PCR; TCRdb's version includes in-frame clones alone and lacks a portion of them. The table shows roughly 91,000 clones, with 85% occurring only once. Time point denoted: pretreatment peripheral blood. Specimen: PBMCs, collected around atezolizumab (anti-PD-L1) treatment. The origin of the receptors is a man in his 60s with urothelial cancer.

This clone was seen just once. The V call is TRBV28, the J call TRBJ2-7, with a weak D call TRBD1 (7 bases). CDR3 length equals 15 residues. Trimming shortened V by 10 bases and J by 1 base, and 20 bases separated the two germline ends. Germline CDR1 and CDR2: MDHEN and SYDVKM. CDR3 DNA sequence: TGTGCCATCCGACGAGGGGGGACAGCTTCCTACGAGCAGTACTTC. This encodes CAIRRGGTASYEQYF.

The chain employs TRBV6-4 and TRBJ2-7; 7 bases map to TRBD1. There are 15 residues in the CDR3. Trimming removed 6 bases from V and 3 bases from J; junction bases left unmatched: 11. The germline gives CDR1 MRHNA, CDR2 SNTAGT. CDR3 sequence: CASSIQGPTDYEQYF. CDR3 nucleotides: TGTGCCAGCAGCATACAGGGGCCGACGGACTACGAGCAGTACTTC.

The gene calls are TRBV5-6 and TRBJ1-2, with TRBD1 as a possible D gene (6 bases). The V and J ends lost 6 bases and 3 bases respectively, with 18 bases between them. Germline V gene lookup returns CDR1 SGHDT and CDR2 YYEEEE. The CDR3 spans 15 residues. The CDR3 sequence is CASIGFDRSDYGYTF. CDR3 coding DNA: TGTGCCAGCATCGGATTTGACAGGAGCGACTATGGCTACACCTTC.